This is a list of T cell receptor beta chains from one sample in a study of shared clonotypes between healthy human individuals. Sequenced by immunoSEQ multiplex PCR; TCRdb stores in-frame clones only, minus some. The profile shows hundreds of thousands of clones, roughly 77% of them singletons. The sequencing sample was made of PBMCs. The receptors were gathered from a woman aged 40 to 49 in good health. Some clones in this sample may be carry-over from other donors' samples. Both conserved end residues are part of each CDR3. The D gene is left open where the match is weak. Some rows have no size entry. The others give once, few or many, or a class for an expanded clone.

CDR3 DNA: TGTGCCAGCAGTTTATCAGGGAAGCCCCAGCATTTT
CDR3 protein: CASSLSGKPQHF
clone size: -
J gene: TRBJ1-5
CDR3 length: 12
V gene: TRBV28
D gene: -

CDR3 DNA: TGTGCCAGCAGCTTAACCCACACAGATACGCAGTATTTT
CDR3 protein: CASSLTHTDTQYF
clone size: few
J gene: TRBJ2-3
CDR3 length: 13
V gene: TRBV7-3
D gene: -

CDR3 DNA: TGCGCCAGCAGCCAAGATTGGAGTGGGGCCAACGTCCTGACTTTC
CDR3 protein: CASSQDWSGANVLTF
clone size: -
J gene: TRBJ2-6
CDR3 length: 15
V gene: TRBV4-3
D gene: -

CDR3 DNA: TGTGCCACCCGAATTGGGGCGGCCAGCTCCTACAATGAGCAGTTCTTC
CDR3 protein: CATRIGAASSYNEQFF
clone size: -
J gene: TRBJ2-1
CDR3 length: 16
V gene: TRBV28
D gene: -

CDR3 DNA: TGTGCCAGCAGTACCACAGGGCACGGTAATGAAAAACTGTTTTTT
CDR3 protein: CASSTTGHGNEKLFF
clone size: -
J gene: TRBJ1-4
CDR3 length: 15
V gene: TRBV6-6
D gene: -

CDR3 DNA: TGTGCCAGCAAGGCAGGGGCGAACACCGGGGAGCTGTTTTTT
CDR3 protein: CASKAGANTGELFF
clone size: -
J gene: TRBJ2-2
CDR3 length: 14
V gene: TRBV2
D gene: -

CDR3 DNA: TGTGCCACCCGCCGGGGGGGAGTGCTTAATTCACCCCTCCACTTT
CDR3 protein: CATRRGGVLNSPLHF
clone size: -
J gene: TRBJ1-6
CDR3 length: 15
V gene: TRBV6-5
D gene: -

CDR3 DNA: TGTGCCAGCCGACGACTAGATCGGCTGTTCTTC
CDR3 protein: CASRRLDRLFF
clone size: -
J gene: TRBJ2-1
CDR3 length: 11
V gene: TRBV2
D gene: -

CDR3 DNA: TGTGCCAGCAGGCAAACTAGCGGGAGGTTCGACGAGCAGTACTTC
CDR3 protein: CASRQTSGRFDEQYF
clone size: -
J gene: TRBJ2-7
CDR3 length: 15
V gene: TRBV6-5
D gene: TRBD2

CDR3 DNA: TGTGCCAGCAGTGGGGGACAGGGAGACTATGGCTACACCTTC
CDR3 protein: CASSGGQGDYGYTF
clone size: -
J gene: TRBJ1-2
CDR3 length: 14
V gene: TRBV6-1
D gene: TRBD1

CDR3 DNA: TGCGCCAGCAGCTTGTGGGCGGGAGGGCAAGATACGCAGTATTTT
CDR3 protein: CASSLWAGGQDTQYF
clone size: -
J gene: TRBJ2-3
CDR3 length: 15
V gene: TRBV5-1
D gene: TRBD2

CDR3 DNA: TGTGCCAGCAGTATATCCGCGACAGGGAATAGCAATCAGCCCCAGCATTTT
CDR3 protein: CASSISATGNSNQPQHF
clone size: few
J gene: TRBJ1-5
CDR3 length: 17
V gene: TRBV27
D gene: TRBD1

CDR3 DNA: TGTGCCAGCTCACCCCCCGGTGTAAACACCGGGGAGCTGTTTTTT
CDR3 protein: CASSPPGVNTGELFF
clone size: -
J gene: TRBJ2-2
CDR3 length: 15
V gene: TRBV18
D gene: -

CDR3 DNA: TGTGCCAGCAGCGTAGGGGGTTCCGGGCAGATCTACACCTTC
CDR3 protein: CASSVGGSGQIYTF
clone size: -
J gene: TRBJ1-2
CDR3 length: 14
V gene: TRBV9
D gene: -

CDR3 DNA: TGTGCCAGCAGGGCCAGGGGCAATGAGCAGTTCTTC
CDR3 protein: CASRARGNEQFF
clone size: -
J gene: TRBJ2-1
CDR3 length: 12
V gene: TRBV13
D gene: -

CDR3 DNA: TGTGCCAGCAGTTACCGGGGGGGGAGGGCAAATCAGCCCCAGCATTTT
CDR3 protein: CASSYRGGRANQPQHF
clone size: -
J gene: TRBJ1-5
CDR3 length: 16
V gene: TRBV6-6
D gene: -

CDR3 DNA: TGTGCCAGCACCTCAACACGACAGGGCACGAACACCGGGGAGCTGTTTTTT
CDR3 protein: CASTSTRQGTNTGELFF
clone size: -
J gene: TRBJ2-2
CDR3 length: 17
V gene: TRBV28
D gene: TRBD1

CDR3 DNA: TGCGCCAGCAGCCAAGAGCTAGCGGGAGCGGGCTCCTACGAGCAGTACTTC
CDR3 protein: CASSQELAGAGSYEQYF
clone size: -
J gene: TRBJ2-7
CDR3 length: 17
V gene: TRBV4-3
D gene: TRBD2

CDR3 DNA: TGTGCCAGCAGTACATACGGGACAGACCTCGGGGAGCTGTTTTTT
CDR3 protein: CASSTYGTDLGELFF
clone size: -
J gene: TRBJ2-2
CDR3 length: 15
V gene: TRBV2
D gene: TRBD1

CDR3 DNA: TGTGCCAGCAGCGCTGGAATGGGTACCTACAATGAGCAGTTCTTC
CDR3 protein: CASSAGMGTYNEQFF
clone size: -
J gene: TRBJ2-1
CDR3 length: 15
V gene: TRBV9
D gene: -

CDR3 DNA: TGTGCCAGCAGTGGGGAGTTAACTTGGGAAAATGAGCAGTTCTTC
CDR3 protein: CASSGELTWENEQFF
clone size: once
J gene: TRBJ2-1
CDR3 length: 15
V gene: TRBV25-1
D gene: -

CDR3 DNA: TGTGCCACCAGTAAAGCTAGCGCTTACAATGAGCAGTTCTTC
CDR3 protein: CATSKASAYNEQFF
clone size: once
J gene: TRBJ2-1
CDR3 length: 14
V gene: TRBV15
D gene: -

CDR3 DNA: TGTGCCAGCAACAGGGGCACTGAAAAACTGTTTTTT
CDR3 protein: CASNRGTEKLFF
clone size: once
J gene: TRBJ1-4
CDR3 length: 12
V gene: TRBV6-1
D gene: TRBD1

CDR3 DNA: TGTGCCAGCAGTGCAACAGGCCCCGGGGGCAATCAGCCCCAGCATTTT
CDR3 protein: CASSATGPGGNQPQHF
clone size: -
J gene: TRBJ1-5
CDR3 length: 16
V gene: TRBV6-1
D gene: -

CDR3 DNA: TGTGCCAGCAGCGGGACCATTCTCTACGAGCAGTACTTC
CDR3 protein: CASSGTILYEQYF
clone size: few
J gene: TRBJ2-7
CDR3 length: 13
V gene: TRBV7-8
D gene: -

CDR3 DNA: TGTGCCAGTAGTATAATCGGGGGCGCGGGAGCTTTCTTT
CDR3 protein: CASSIIGGAGAFF
clone size: once
J gene: TRBJ1-1
CDR3 length: 13
V gene: TRBV19
D gene: -

CDR3 DNA: TGTGCCAGCTCACCCGGACAGTCCAATCAGCCCCAGCATTTT
CDR3 protein: CASSPGQSNQPQHF
clone size: few
J gene: TRBJ1-5
CDR3 length: 14
V gene: TRBV18
D gene: -

CDR3 DNA: TGTGCCTGGACGGCTTGGGGGAAGGACTATGGCTACACCTTC
CDR3 protein: CAWTAWGKDYGYTF
clone size: few
J gene: TRBJ1-2
CDR3 length: 14
V gene: TRBV30
D gene: -

CDR3 DNA: TGTGCCAGCAGTCCCAACAGGGACCACAGCAATCAGCCCCAGCATTTT
CDR3 protein: CASSPNRDHSNQPQHF
clone size: -
J gene: TRBJ1-5
CDR3 length: 16
V gene: TRBV28
D gene: -

CDR3 DNA: TGTGCCAGCAGTTTTTGGGCCAGCTATGGCTACACCTTC
CDR3 protein: CASSFWASYGYTF
clone size: -
J gene: TRBJ1-2
CDR3 length: 13
V gene: TRBV28
D gene: -

CDR3 DNA: TGTGCCAGCAGCAGACAGGGAGGTAGCAATCAGCCCCAGCATTTT
CDR3 protein: CASSRQGGSNQPQHF
clone size: once
J gene: TRBJ1-5
CDR3 length: 15
V gene: TRBV7-2
D gene: TRBD1

CDR3 DNA: TGTGCCAGCAGTTTCGAAGGGGGCCGCGAAGCTTTCTTT
CDR3 protein: CASSFEGGREAFF
clone size: -
J gene: TRBJ1-1
CDR3 length: 13
V gene: TRBV28
D gene: TRBD1

CDR3 DNA: TGTGCCAGCCGTGACACTGAAGCTTTCTTT
CDR3 protein: CASRDTEAFF
clone size: few
J gene: TRBJ1-1
CDR3 length: 10
V gene: TRBV25-1
D gene: -

CDR3 DNA: TGTGCCAGCAGCTTAGTGACAGGTCCAGATACGCAGTATTTT
CDR3 protein: CASSLVTGPDTQYF
clone size: -
J gene: TRBJ2-3
CDR3 length: 14
V gene: TRBV7-6
D gene: -

CDR3 DNA: TGTGCCAGCAGAACAGGGGTTTTGAGCACTGAAGCTTTCTTT
CDR3 protein: CASRTGVLSTEAFF
clone size: -
J gene: TRBJ1-1
CDR3 length: 14
V gene: TRBV27
D gene: TRBD1

CDR3 DNA: TGTGCCAGCCAGGACAGGGCCAACGAGCAGTACTTC
CDR3 protein: CASQDRANEQYF
clone size: -
J gene: TRBJ2-7
CDR3 length: 12
V gene: TRBV28
D gene: TRBD1

CDR3 DNA: TGTGCCAGCTCACCAGGCAGTCCCTACAATGAGCAGTTCTTC
CDR3 protein: CASSPGSPYNEQFF
clone size: -
J gene: TRBJ2-1
CDR3 length: 14
V gene: TRBV18
D gene: -

CDR3 DNA: TGTGCCAGCAACCCACAGGGAATTGAAGGTGGAGCTTTCTTT
CDR3 protein: CASNPQGIEGGAFF
clone size: -
J gene: TRBJ1-1
CDR3 length: 14
V gene: TRBV2
D gene: -

CDR3 DNA: TGCAGCGTTGTTAATCCAGGGATGAACACTGAAGCTTTCTTT
CDR3 protein: CSVVNPGMNTEAFF
clone size: few
J gene: TRBJ1-1
CDR3 length: 14
V gene: TRBV29-1
D gene: -

CDR3 DNA: TGCGCCAGCAGCTTAGCAGGTACTATGGAAGAGACCCAGTACTTC
CDR3 protein: CASSLAGTMEETQYF
clone size: -
J gene: TRBJ2-5
CDR3 length: 15
V gene: TRBV5-1
D gene: -

CDR3 DNA: TGTGCCAGTAGTATAGTGGGGAGCTCCTACGAGCAGTACTTC
CDR3 protein: CASSIVGSSYEQYF
clone size: -
J gene: TRBJ2-7
CDR3 length: 14
V gene: TRBV19
D gene: -

CDR3 DNA: TGTGCCAGCAGCGTCCCTAGCGGGAGGCCGAACACCGGGGAGCTGTTTTTT
CDR3 protein: CASSVPSGRPNTGELFF
clone size: -
J gene: TRBJ2-2
CDR3 length: 17
V gene: TRBV9
D gene: TRBD2

CDR3 DNA: TGTGCCAGCAGCTTAGGCTTTGGGGGATACGACGAGCAGTACTTC
CDR3 protein: CASSLGFGGYDEQYF
clone size: few
J gene: TRBJ2-7
CDR3 length: 15
V gene: TRBV7-9
D gene: -